This T cell receptor (beta chain) derives from a study of patients and donors after allogeneic stem cell transplantation (dated by TCRdb to 2020 to 2021). Libraries came from RT-PCR. The reads were generated on a NextSeq 550. Using fastp trimming at Q25 and MiXCR clonotype assembly, TCRdb reanalyzed the public sequencing data and kept in-frame beta chains. Identical CDR3 proteins give one entry, which carries the most common genes and DNA. Recorded for this sample are approximately 200,000 distinct CDR3 sequences; 38% of them occurred a single time. Roughly 10% of the sample lies in the top ten. Trimming accounts for 3 bases at V and 2 bases at J, while the number of junction bases matched to no gene is 8. Via the germline V gene, CDR1 is LGHNA and CDR2 YSLEER. Measured from the cysteine to the phenylalanine, the CDR3 is 17 residues long. Only the CDR3 portion is preserved as DNA: 51 bases, with reading frame beginning at the first base.

For this clonotype: Its antigen is not yet known. Base quality data are lacking; no much larger clone is found one base away.

The sample consisted of blood, either unsorted or a sorted T cell fraction (not recorded which). This TCR was recovered from a human donor who was either an allogeneic HSCT recipient or a stem cell or donor lymphocyte infusion donor (not recorded which). It is not recorded whose cells these are; they may come from a transplant donor. The V gene is TRBV4-3 and the J gene is TRBJ2-5, and 11 junctional nucleotides match TRBD2. The CDR3 corresponds to CASSHSFGTSGQETQYF. In nucleotide form, the sequence is TGCGCCAGCAGCCACAGCTTCGGGACTAGCGGACAAGAGACCCAGTACTTC.